This T cell receptor (beta chain) originates from a study of control samples from healthy donors and cancer patients. Clones were sequenced by immunoSEQ multiplex PCR, and TCRdb holds only the in-frame ones, with some missing. In the table there are some 120,000 clones, under 95% of which are singletons. Germline lookup yields CDR1 LGHNA and CDR2 YSLEER. Trimming pared 1 base from V and 7 bases from J, leaving 10 bases between. The CDR3 spans 13 residues. The sequence came from a man between 45 and 60 years old with head and neck cancer. Sequencing input: PBMCs. The rearrangement uses TRBV4-3 and TRBJ2-5; D is unclear. The CDR3 region is CASSQGVGGTQYF. CDR3 coding DNA: TGCGCCAGCAGCCAAGGGGTTGGCGGGACCCAGTACTTC.